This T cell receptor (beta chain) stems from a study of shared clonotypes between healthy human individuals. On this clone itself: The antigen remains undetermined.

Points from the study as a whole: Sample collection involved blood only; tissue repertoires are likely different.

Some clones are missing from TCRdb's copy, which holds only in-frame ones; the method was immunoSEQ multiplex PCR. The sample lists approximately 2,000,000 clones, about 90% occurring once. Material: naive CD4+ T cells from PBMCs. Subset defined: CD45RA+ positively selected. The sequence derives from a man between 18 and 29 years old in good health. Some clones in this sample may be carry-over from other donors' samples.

The DNA of the CDR3 is TGTGCCAGCAGTGGAGGACAGGGGGCCACCGGGGAGCTGTTTTTT. It codes for CASSGGQGATGELFF. The chain joins TRBV2 to TRBJ2-2; 11 bases match TRBD1. The V and J ends lost 4 bases and 4 bases, in that order; junction bases with no gene match: 2. The CDR3 has 15 amino acids. Germline assignment: CDR1 SNHLY and CDR2 FYNNEI.